This T cell receptor (beta chain) stems from a study of control samples from healthy donors and cancer patients (dated by TCRdb to 2018 to 2020). This clone has just a few counts. Which antigen it targets is not known. Base qualities are not at hand, and no much larger clone is one base apart. Library generation was performed with the immunoSEQ multiplex PCR assay. TCRdb re-hosts the immuneACCESS table, in-frame sequences only. Its copies lack some clones; in the studies checked, an unresolved V gene accounts for under half of them, and the cause for the rest is not known. For this sample there are about 75,000 clones; 75% to 90% appear just once. Over 13% of the sample goes to the ten largest clones. The germline V gene yields MNHEY for CDR1 and SVGAGI for CDR2. The CDR3, cysteine through phenylalanine, is 13 amino acids long. Only CDR3 DNA remains: 39 bases, in frame from the first base. Cut back by 5 bases and 4 bases, the V and J ends lie 11 bases apart.

The V gene is TRBV6-5 and the J gene is TRBJ1-2; TRBD1 could be the D gene, as 6 bases match. The sample consisted of blood. This TCR came from a man between 50 and 59 years old in good health. The CDR3 amino acid sequence is: CASSPGGRYGYTF. The nucleotides read TGTGCCAGCAGTCCCGGGGGGCGCTATGGCTACACCTTC.